The 2 T cell receptor beta chains reported below all come from one sample, sequenced in a study of prognosis after radiotherapy for stage I lung cancer. By two-round multiplex PCR, the TCR beta CDR3 was amplified from genomic DNA. Every TRBV and TRBJ gene had its own specific primer in first-round PCR. TCRdb re-called the multiplex PCR reads with MiXCR, one entry per CDR3 protein. The sample includes roughly 12,000 distinct CDR3 sequences, around a third of them seen just once. The sequencing used PBMCs, collected before or after stereotactic body radiation therapy (not recorded which). The receptor source for this set is a donor aged 50 or older with non-small cell lung cancer.

By share of the sample, this clonotype is medium-sized (0.01 to 0.1%). The V call is TRBV11-3, the J call TRBJ2-3; 9 positions match TRBD1. Germline CDR1 and CDR2: SGHNT and YENEEA. Losses at the gene ends were 5 bases for V and 3 bases for J; bases not matched to a gene: 3. This CDR3 region has 14 residues. CDR3 sequence: CASSDRGETDTQYF. In nucleotides, the CDR3 is TGTGCCAGCAGCGACAGGGGGGAGACAGATACGCAGTATTTT.

In this sample, this clonotype turned up once. J is TRBJ2-1 and V is TRBV5-8; 15 nucleotides align to TRBD2. This CDR3 has 18 amino acids. Germline V gene sequence: CDR1 SGHTS, CDR2 YDEGEE. V lost 4 bases, J lost 4 bases, and 9 bases stayed unmatched. The CDR3 DNA follows: TGTGCCAGCAGCACCGGACTAGCGGGAGGGGGGATGTACAATGAGCAGTTCTTC. Amino acid sequence: CASSTGLAGGGMYNEQFF.